This entry is about one T cell receptor beta chain. Antigen specificity is unknown. The CDR3 has 16 residues. The germline CDR1 and CDR2 sequences are SGHAT and FQNNGV. Trimming cost V 4 bases and J 7 bases; bases outside gene matches: 8. The entry originates in a study of cytomegalovirus exposure and HLA in healthy donors. Study-level findings and limits: Overall, roughly 150 TCR beta chains were annotated as cytomegalovirus-associated.

The PCR made use of 60 Vbeta and 13 Jbeta primers. Method: immunoSEQ multiplex PCR; TCRdb's copy keeps in-frame clones and lacks some. The repertoire holds a few hundred thousand clones, with over 65% as singletons. The clonotype was recovered from a young woman in good health and CMV-seronegative. The J gene is TRBJ2-1, the V gene TRBV11-2, with TRBD2 matching 12 bases. The sequenced material came from PBMCs. This CDR3 reads CASSSTSGRRGNEQFF. DNA for the CDR3: TGTGCCAGCAGCTCTACTAGCGGGAGGAGGGGGAATGAGCAGTTCTTC.